This T cell receptor (beta chain) is drawn from a study of cytomegalovirus exposure and HLA in healthy donors. Across the study: Sequencing of 180 million or so T cells in an earlier analysis found around 100 million unique TCR beta sequences.

Worth noting for this clone: What it binds is unknown.

General study findings and limits: The number of N-insertions in an Asian-associated ancestry cluster was reportedly below the approximately 700-donor mean in a later analysis. A few chains tied to CMV proved CMV antigen-specific in vitro.

The study ran its PCR with 60 Vbeta and 13 Jbeta primers. Authors' processing steps: Some 11 million shared chains were among the about 80 million unique TCR beta chains that a later analysis counted. The method was immunoSEQ multiplex PCR; TCRdb's version includes in-frame clones alone and lacks a portion of them. V and J calls and clone size are given by that table; D and trimming were obtained from the DNA. The sample includes fewer than 20,000 clones, roughly four fifths of them seen just once. With 0 bases clipped from V and 8 bases from J, the junction kept 11 bases outside the gene matches. The CDR3 is 17 amino acids. Germline assignment: CDR1 SGHNT and CDR2 YYREEE (reference sequence).

This clonotype originated in a human donor in good health. The V gene is TRBV5-4, the J gene TRBJ1-6; 7 nucleotides line up with TRBD1. Sequenced: PBMCs. Here the CDR3 reads CASSLGSTGARHSPLHF. DNA of the CDR3: TGTGCCAGCAGCTTGGGCTCCACAGGGGCACGGCATTCACCCCTCCACTTT. The variable domain in full, completed from reference TRBV5-4 and TRBJ1-6, reads ETGVTQSPTHLIKTRGQQVTLRCSSQSGHNTVSWYQQALGQGPQFIFQYYREEENGRGNFPPRFSGLQFPNYSSELNVNALELDDSALYLCASSLGSTGARHSPLHFGNGTRLTVT.